This TCR beta chain stems from a study of T-cell memory formation after mild COVID-19. Whole-study findings and limits: The main location of contracting CD4+ clones was CM and EM, and that of contracting CD8+ clones was EMRA. For second-wave clones that peaked at day 37, SARS-CoV-2 specificity went unverified. A second wave expanding day 15 to 37 was CD4+-biased; contracting clones were balanced.

Regarding this clonotype: Its antigen is unidentified.

TCRalpha and TCRbeta libraries used 5'RACE with constant-segment primers and UMIs. TCRdb used MiXCR to reprocess the 5' RACE reads, holding one entry per CDR3 protein. The repertoire has about 140,000 distinct CDR3 sequences, about 14% of them found once; the top ten carry 13% to 15%. Source material: PBMCs or a T cell subset sorted from them (not recorded which). This TCR came from an adult woman who had mild COVID-19 (a few samples of this study predate the infection). Cell type and time point are not known.

The CDR3 DNA sequence: TGTGCCAGCGTCCCGAGGGAGCAGTACTTC. Amino acid sequence: CASVPREQYF. The J gene is TRBJ2-7, the V gene TRBV21-1; whether TRBD1, the table's D call, matches the DNA was not checked. TRBV21-1 is listed as a pseudogene. CDR3 size: 10 residues.